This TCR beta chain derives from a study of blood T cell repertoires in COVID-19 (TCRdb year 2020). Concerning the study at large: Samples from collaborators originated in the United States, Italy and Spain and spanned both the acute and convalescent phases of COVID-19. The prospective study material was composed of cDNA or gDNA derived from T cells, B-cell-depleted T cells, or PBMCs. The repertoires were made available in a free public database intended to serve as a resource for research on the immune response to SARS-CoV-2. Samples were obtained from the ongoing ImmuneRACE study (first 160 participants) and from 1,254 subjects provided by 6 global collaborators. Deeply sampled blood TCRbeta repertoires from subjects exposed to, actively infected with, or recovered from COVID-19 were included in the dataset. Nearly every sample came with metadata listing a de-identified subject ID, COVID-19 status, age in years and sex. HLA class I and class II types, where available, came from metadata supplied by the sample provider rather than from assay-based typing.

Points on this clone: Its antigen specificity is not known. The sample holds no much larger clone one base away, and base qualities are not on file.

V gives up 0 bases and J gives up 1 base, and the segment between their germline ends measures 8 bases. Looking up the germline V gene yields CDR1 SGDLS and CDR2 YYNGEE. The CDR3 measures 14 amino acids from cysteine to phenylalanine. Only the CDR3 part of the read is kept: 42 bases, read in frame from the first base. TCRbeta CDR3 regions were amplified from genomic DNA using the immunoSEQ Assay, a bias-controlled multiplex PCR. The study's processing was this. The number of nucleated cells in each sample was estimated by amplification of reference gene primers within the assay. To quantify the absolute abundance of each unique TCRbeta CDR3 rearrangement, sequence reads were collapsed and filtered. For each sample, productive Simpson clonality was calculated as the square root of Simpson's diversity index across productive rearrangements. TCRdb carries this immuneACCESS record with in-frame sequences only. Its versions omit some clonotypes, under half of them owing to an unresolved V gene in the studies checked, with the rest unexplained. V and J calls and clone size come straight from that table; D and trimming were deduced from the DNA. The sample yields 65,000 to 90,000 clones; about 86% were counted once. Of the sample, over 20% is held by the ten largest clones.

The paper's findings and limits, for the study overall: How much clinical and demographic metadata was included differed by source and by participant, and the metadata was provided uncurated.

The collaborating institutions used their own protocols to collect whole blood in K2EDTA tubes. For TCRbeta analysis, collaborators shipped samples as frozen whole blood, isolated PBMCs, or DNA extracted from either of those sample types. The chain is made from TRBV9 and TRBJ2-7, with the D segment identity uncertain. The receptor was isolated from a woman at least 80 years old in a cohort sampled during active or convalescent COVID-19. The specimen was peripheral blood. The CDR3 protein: CASSVEWRSYEQYF. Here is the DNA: TGTGCCAGCAGCGTAGAGTGGCGGTCCTACGAGCAGTACTTC.